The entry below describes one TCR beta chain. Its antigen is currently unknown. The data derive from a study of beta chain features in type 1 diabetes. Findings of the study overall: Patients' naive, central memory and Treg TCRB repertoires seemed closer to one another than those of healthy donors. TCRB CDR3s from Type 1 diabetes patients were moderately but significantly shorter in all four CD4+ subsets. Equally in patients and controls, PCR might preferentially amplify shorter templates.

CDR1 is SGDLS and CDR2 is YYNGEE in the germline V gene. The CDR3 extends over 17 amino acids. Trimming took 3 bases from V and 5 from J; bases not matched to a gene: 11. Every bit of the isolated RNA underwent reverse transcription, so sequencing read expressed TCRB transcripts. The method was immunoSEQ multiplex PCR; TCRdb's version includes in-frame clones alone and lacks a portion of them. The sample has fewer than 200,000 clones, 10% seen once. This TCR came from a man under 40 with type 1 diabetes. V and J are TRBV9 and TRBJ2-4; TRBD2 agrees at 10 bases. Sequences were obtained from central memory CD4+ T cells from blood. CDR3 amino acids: CASSAPTGTSAENIQYF. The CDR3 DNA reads TGTGCCAGCAGCGCTCCCACCGGGACTAGCGCGGAAAACATTCAGTACTTC. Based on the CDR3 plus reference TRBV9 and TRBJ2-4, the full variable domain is DSGVTQTPKHLITATGQRVTLRCSPRSGDLSVYWYQQSLDQGLQFLIQYYNGEERAKGNILERFSAQQFPDLHSELNLSSLELGDSALYFCASSAPTGTSAENIQYFGAGTRLSVL.